This T cell receptor beta chain appears in the sequencing data of a study of T cell changes during pregnancy in multiple sclerosis. TCRdb's table, derived via immunoSEQ multiplex PCR, lists solely in-frame clones and lacks some. The sample records 56,000 or so clones, 75% to 95% being singletons. The CDR3 is made up of 17 amino acids. The germline V gene encodes CDR1 PRHDT and CDR2 FYEKMQ (reference sequence). Trimming took 0 bases from V and 8 from J, leaving 20 bases between them. The input for sequencing was peripheral blood, taken in the first trimester of pregnancy. The chain links TRBV13 to TRBJ2-1; D may be TRBD2 (5 bases). This receptor was identified in a female donor in good health, enrolled as a control in a pregnancy study. The CDR3, as DNA: TGTGCCAGCAGCTTAGGCGGCTCAGCGGTAGGTTTCGATGAGCAGTTCTTC. Amino acid sequence: CASSLGGSAVGFDEQFF.